The rows below give T cell receptor beta chains drawn from one sample of a study of T cells in pancreatic ductal adenocarcinoma. TCRdb keeps only in-frame clones here, not all; method: immunoSEQ multiplex PCR. The sample has roughly 100,000 clones; nearly 95% are singletons. Sequencing was performed on PBMCs. Every receptor here comes from a human donor with pancreatic ductal adenocarcinoma. Both conserved end residues are part of each CDR3. D genes are given only for firm matches. Some rows mark clone size as missing; the rest say once, few, many or name a class of expanded clone.

j_call: TRBJ2-7
d_call: TRBD2
clone_size: -
v_call: TRBV29-1
cdr3_nt: TGCAGCGCGGGAGGGCAGGAGCAGTACTTC
cdr3_aa: CSAGGQEQYF

j_call: TRBJ2-5
d_call: -
clone_size: once
v_call: TRBV7-3
cdr3_nt: TGTGCCAGCAGCCCACGGACTGAAGAGACCCAGTACTTC
cdr3_aa: CASSPRTEETQYF

j_call: TRBJ1-2
d_call: TRBD1
clone_size: few
v_call: TRBV27
cdr3_nt: TGTGCCAGCAGTTACAAGGGGGCGGGAGGCTACACCTTC
cdr3_aa: CASSYKGAGGYTF

j_call: TRBJ2-3
d_call: TRBD2
clone_size: -
v_call: TRBV5-4
cdr3_nt: TGTGCCAGCAGCCAACCAGCGGGGGGCACAGATACGCAGTATTTT
cdr3_aa: CASSQPAGGTDTQYF

j_call: TRBJ1-5
d_call: -
clone_size: few
v_call: TRBV27
cdr3_nt: TGTGCCAGCAGTTTAGGGCCGAACCAGCCCCAGCATTTT
cdr3_aa: CASSLGPNQPQHF

j_call: TRBJ2-1
d_call: -
clone_size: -
v_call: TRBV9
cdr3_nt: TGTGCCAGCAGCGTAGATGGGGAGGGGGATGAGCAGTTCTTC
cdr3_aa: CASSVDGEGDEQFF

j_call: TRBJ2-7
d_call: TRBD2
clone_size: once
v_call: TRBV9
cdr3_nt: TGTGCCAGCAGCTTCCTAGCGGGAGGGGGCGAGCAGTACTTC
cdr3_aa: CASSFLAGGGEQYF

j_call: TRBJ1-5
d_call: -
clone_size: -
v_call: TRBV28
cdr3_nt: TGTGCCAGCAAAAACGCGGGGGGCTCGGATCAGCCCCAGCATTTT
cdr3_aa: CASKNAGGSDQPQHF

j_call: TRBJ2-3
d_call: TRBD2
clone_size: -
v_call: TRBV4-1
cdr3_nt: TGCGCCAGCAGCCAAGATTACGGACTAGCAGCAGATACGCAGTATTTT
cdr3_aa: CASSQDYGLAADTQYF

j_call: TRBJ2-7
d_call: -
clone_size: -
v_call: TRBV2
cdr3_nt: TGTGCCAGCAGTGAAGCCTCGGACGAGCAGTACTTC
cdr3_aa: CASSEASDEQYF

j_call: TRBJ2-7
d_call: TRBD2
clone_size: -
v_call: TRBV27
cdr3_nt: TGTGCCAGCAGTCAGGGACTAGCGGGAGCCTACGAGCAGTACTTC
cdr3_aa: CASSQGLAGAYEQYF

j_call: TRBJ2-2
d_call: -
clone_size: -
v_call: TRBV5-1
cdr3_nt: TGCGCCAGCAGCTTTCAAACGAACACCGGGGAGCTGTTTTTT
cdr3_aa: CASSFQTNTGELFF

j_call: TRBJ1-3
d_call: -
clone_size: -
v_call: TRBV13
cdr3_nt: TGTGCCAGCAGCTTTCGGCAGCTCGAGGTTGGAAACACCATATATTTT
cdr3_aa: CASSFRQLEVGNTIYF

j_call: TRBJ2-5
d_call: TRBD2
clone_size: -
v_call: TRBV28
cdr3_nt: TGTGCCAGCAGGGGGACTAGCGACGAGACCCAGTACTTC
cdr3_aa: CASRGTSDETQYF

j_call: TRBJ2-3
d_call: TRBD1
clone_size: -
v_call: TRBV6-1
cdr3_nt: TGTGCCAGCAGTGCTCAGGACAGGGGGACAGATACGCAGTATTTT
cdr3_aa: CASSAQDRGTDTQYF

j_call: TRBJ2-7
d_call: TRBD2
clone_size: -
v_call: TRBV9
cdr3_nt: TGTGCCAGCAGCGTAGCTAGCGGGAGAGCCGAGCAGTACTTC
cdr3_aa: CASSVASGRAEQYF

j_call: TRBJ2-5
d_call: -
clone_size: -
v_call: TRBV19
cdr3_nt: TGTGCCAGTAGCGGGATCGGGCAAGAGACCCAGTACTTC
cdr3_aa: CASSGIGQETQYF

j_call: TRBJ2-5
d_call: -
clone_size: -
v_call: TRBV10-3
cdr3_nt: TGTGCCTCCCGGGACTCACAAGAGACCCAGTACTTC
cdr3_aa: CASRDSQETQYF

j_call: TRBJ1-2
d_call: -
clone_size: -
v_call: TRBV2
cdr3_nt: TGTGCCAGCGTTCTCATCAGAACAGGTCCGGATGGCTACACCTTC
cdr3_aa: CASVLIRTGPDGYTF

j_call: TRBJ2-7
d_call: -
clone_size: -
v_call: TRBV27
cdr3_nt: TGTGCCATCGGAGGCCCCTCCTACGAGCAGTACTTC
cdr3_aa: CAIGGPSYEQYF

j_call: TRBJ2-1
d_call: TRBD2
clone_size: -
v_call: TRBV27
cdr3_nt: TGTGCCAGCAGAGCCGGGACTAGCGGGAGACCCTACAATGAGCAGTTCTTC
cdr3_aa: CASRAGTSGRPYNEQFF

j_call: TRBJ1-1
d_call: -
clone_size: -
v_call: TRBV15
cdr3_nt: TGTGCCACCAGCACGGTTCACACTGAAGCTTTCTTT
cdr3_aa: CATSTVHTEAFF

j_call: TRBJ2-5
d_call: -
clone_size: once
v_call: TRBV1
cdr3_nt: TGCACCAGCAGCCAAGATCCCCTGACTAGCGGGGACCAAGAGACCCAGTACTTC
cdr3_aa: CTSSQDPLTSGDQETQYF

j_call: TRBJ1-3
d_call: -
clone_size: -
v_call: TRBV6-6
cdr3_nt: TGTGCCAGCAGGATGGACAGTTCGCAGGGAAACACCATATATTTT
cdr3_aa: CASRMDSSQGNTIYF

j_call: TRBJ2-7
d_call: -
clone_size: once
v_call: TRBV4-1
cdr3_nt: TGCGCCAGCAGCCAAGTCGGGTCCCTCTCCTACGAGCAGTACTTC
cdr3_aa: CASSQVGSLSYEQYF

j_call: TRBJ2-3
d_call: TRBD2
clone_size: -
v_call: TRBV10-3
cdr3_nt: TGTGCCATCAGTGACCTAGCGGGAGATAGGGGCACAGATACGCAGTATTTT
cdr3_aa: CAISDLAGDRGTDTQYF

j_call: TRBJ2-1
d_call: TRBD2
clone_size: -
v_call: TRBV4-1
cdr3_nt: TGCGCCAGCAGCCATCCTCTTCTAGCGGGAAGACGGAATGAGCAGTTCTTC
cdr3_aa: CASSHPLLAGRRNEQFF

j_call: TRBJ1-3
d_call: TRBD1
clone_size: -
v_call: TRBV4-2
cdr3_nt: TGTGCCAGCAGCCAATCGGACAGGGATGGAAACACCATATATTTT
cdr3_aa: CASSQSDRDGNTIYF

j_call: TRBJ2-7
d_call: TRBD1
clone_size: -
v_call: TRBV2
cdr3_nt: TGTGCCAGCAGCGGAGACAGGGTAAGGGAGCAGTACTTC
cdr3_aa: CASSGDRVREQYF

j_call: TRBJ2-1
d_call: TRBD2
clone_size: -
v_call: TRBV11-2
cdr3_nt: TGTGCCAGCAGCCCGGGACTAGAACCATACAATGAGCAGTTCTTC
cdr3_aa: CASSPGLEPYNEQFF

j_call: TRBJ2-5
d_call: -
clone_size: -
v_call: TRBV28
cdr3_nt: TGTGCCAGCAGTTTATATGCGTTAACAGAGACCCAGTACTTC
cdr3_aa: CASSLYALTETQYF

j_call: TRBJ1-4
d_call: -
clone_size: -
v_call: TRBV7-9
cdr3_nt: TGTGCCAGCAGCTTAGCGTTGGACAGAATAGAAAAACTGTTTTTT
cdr3_aa: CASSLALDRIEKLFF